The 29 T cell receptor beta chains below all came from one sample that was sequenced in a study of tumor-infiltrating lymphocytes in primary liver carcinoma. Making TCR beta cDNA involved around 520 ng total RNA and a constant-region primer. Three nested multiplex PCR rounds of slightly modified ARM-PCR generated TCR beta libraries. The first two PCR rounds used TRBV1-TRBV30 primers with a Cbeta primer, nine to eleven cycles each. In TCRdb, the multiplex PCR reads were re-called with MiXCR into one record per CDR3 protein. This sample has about 190,000 distinct CDR3 sequences, with around four fifths found just once. Unsorted bulk tissue, about 19-32 mg of it, served as the source for co-extraction of RNA and DNA. Sequenced: tumor tissue from primary liver carcinoma. These receptors all come from a man in his forties with primary liver carcinoma and hepatitis B virus infection.

As regards this clonotype: This CDR3 is missing its conserved last phenylalanine or tryptophan, likely due to a read error. The V gene is TRBV29-1, the J gene TRBJ2-7; possible D gene TRBD1, 6 bases. The CDR3 extends over 12 amino acids. The germline V gene encodes CDR1 SQVTM and CDR2 ANQGSEA. V was pared by 6 bases and J by 8 bases, with 17 bases between. CDR3 sequence reads: CSVLQTGHKQYL. DNA of the CDR3: TGCAGCGTCCTACAGACAGGCCACAAGCAGTACTTA.

This chain connects TRBV11-2 to TRBJ2-4, with D unresolved. The ends were cut back, 7 bases at V and 3 bases at J, with 13 bases in the middle. This CDR3 contains 14 residues. Looked up from germline, CDR1 is SGHAT and CDR2 is FQNNGV. The CDR3 region has the DNA TGTGCCAGCAATTTAGAAGGCTACAAAAACATTCAGTACTTC. This sequence encodes CASNLEGYKNIQYF. The entire variable domain, with the rest obtained from reference TRBV11-2 and TRBJ2-4, is as follows: EAGVAQSPRYKIIEKRQSVAFWCNPISGHATLYWYQQILGQGPKLLIQFQNNGVVDDSQLPKDRFSAERLKGVDSTLKIQPAKLEDSAVYLCASNLEGYKNIQYFGAGTRLSVL.

There are a few counts of this clonotype. The V call is TRBV7-9, the J call TRBJ2-7; 9 nucleotides match TRBD1. The V gene's germline CDR1 is SEHNR and CDR2 FQNEAQ (reference sequence). J gave up 9 bases and V 3 bases, and 9 bases lay outside the gene matches. This CDR3 has 14 amino acids. This CDR3 is CASSLGQGLERQYF. CDR3 nucleotide sequence: TGTGCCAGCAGCTTGGGACAGGGCCTCGAACGGCAGTACTTC.

This clonotype was observed once. At one end, the junction sequence differs from germline, possibly due to a read error. The V call is TRBV29-1, the J call TRBJ1-1; maybe TRBD1 (5 bases). This CDR3 has 15 amino acids. Germline values: CDR1 SQVTM, CDR2 ANQGSEA. CDR3: CSVRAGWVMDTEAFF. In DNA, the CDR3 is TGCAGCGTTCGGGCGGGGTGGGTAATGGACACTGAAGCCTTCTTT. Supplemented by reference TRBV29-1 and TRBJ1-1, the full variable domain reads SAVISQKPSRDICQRGTSLTIQCQVDSQVTMMFWYRQQPGQSLTLIATANQGSEATYESGFVIDKFPISRPNLTFSTLTVSNMSPEDSSIYLCSVRAGWVMDTEAFFGQGTRLTVV.

Concerning this clonotype: Relative to the germline gene, one junction end is altered; a read error may explain this. The chain employs TRBV12-3 or TRBV12-4 and TRBJ2-1, with 12 bases identical to TRBD2. The CDR3 runs 14 residues. CDR3 sequence: CASLSSGGAGEQFF. The DNA for the CDR3 is TGTGCCAGCCTCTCTAGCGGGGGGGCGGGGGAGCAGTTTTTC.

As to this clonotype: At one end, the junction sequence differs from germline, possibly due to a read error. The rearrangement uses TRBV5-6 and TRBJ1-6, with a weak D call TRBD1 (6 bases). Germline assignment: CDR1 SGHDT and CDR2 YYEEEE. CDR3 length equals 17 residues. The DNA for the CDR3 is TGTGCCAGCTGCTTGTCTGGCCGGACCAAGGGGGATTCACCCCTCCACTTT. It codes for CASCLSGRTKGDSPLHF.

In its sample, this clonotype was seen many times. The chain recombines TRBV5-1 with TRBJ2-7; 8 nucleotides match TRBD1. Trimming took 3 bases from V and 5 from J; bases not matched to a gene: 7. In germline, CDR1 is SGHRS, CDR2 YFSETQ. The CDR3 is made up of 14 amino acids. CDR3 nucleotide sequence: TGCGCCAGCAGCTATTCGGACAGGGCGCACGAGCAGTACTTC. It codes for CASSYSDRAHEQYF.

A remark on this clonotype: One end of the junction fails to match germline, which may point to a read error. This rearrangement joins TRBV4-3 to TRBJ2-7; D gene ambiguous. This CDR3 region has 13 residues. The germline V gene encodes CDR1 LGHNA and CDR2 YSLEER. The CDR3 here is CTSSPGKGYEQYF. In DNA form, the CDR3 reads TGCACCAGCAGCCCAGGCAAGGGCTACGAGCAATACTTC.

The chain uses TRBV29-1 and TRBJ2-3; 10 nucleotides align to TRBD2. CDR1 is SQVTM, CDR2 ANQGSEA, per germline. The CDR3 is 13 amino acids. The DNA for the CDR3 is TGCAGAGCCCAGCGGGGGGGCAGAGATACGCAGTATTTT. Translating it yields CRAQRGGRDTQYF.

With regard to this clonotype: One base away lies a much larger clone, so this may be a sequencing read error. The V call is TRBV28, the J call TRBJ2-5; a weak D match, TRBD1 (6 bases). V was shortened by 11 bases and J by 2 bases, with 21 bases between the two germline ends. The CDR3 totals 15 residues. Germline CDR1 reads MDHEN; CDR2 reads SYDVKM. The CDR3 region is CASHPVGTLQETQYF. The DNA for the CDR3 is TGTGCCTCCCACCCCGTCGGGACATTACAAGAGACCCAGTACTTC.

Comment on this clonotype: One end of the junction varies from germline; a read error may be responsible. The chain combines TRBV29-1 with TRBJ1-5; D might be TRBD1 (6 bases). Germline-derived CDR1 and CDR2 are SQVTM and ANQGSEA. This CDR3 has 13 amino acids. The CDR3 loop is CSIVGQIKQPKHF. CDR3 DNA sequence: TGCAGCATTGTCGGACAGATCAAACAGCCCAAGCATTTT.

Of note for this clonotype: Mismatch with germline at one junction end may stem from a read error. V is TRBV12-3 or TRBV12-4 and J is TRBJ2-7; TRBD2 matches at 8 bases. The CDR3 totals 14 residues. CDR3 coding DNA: TGTACCAGCACTGCCGGGACTAGTCATTATGAGCAGTACTTC. Amino acids: CTSTAGTSHYEQYF.

On this clonotype: No conserved phenylalanine or tryptophan is present at the end of the CDR3, so a read error is the likely explanation. The V gene is TRBV29-1, the J gene TRBJ2-1, with 15 bases identical to TRBD2. The CDR3 sequence is 15 residues long. Germline CDR1 SQVTM, CDR2 ANQGSEA. CDR3 coding DNA: TGCAGTGTTGGACTAGCGGGAGGGTCCTACAATGAGCAGTTCATC. This translates into CSVGLAGGSYNEQFI.

This clonotype showed up many times. This may stem from a read error, because a much larger clone lies one nucleotide away. J is TRBJ1-1 and V is TRBV29-1; D is unresolved. The CDR3 loop spans 13 amino acids. The germline gives CDR1 SQVTM, CDR2 ANQGSEA. V was pared by 4 bases and J by 6 bases, with 15 bases between. CDR3 in DNA: TGCAGCGTTGGATCGGGCAGCATGGCTGAAGCTTTCTTT. Its protein is CSVGSGSMAEAFF.

For this clonotype: At one boundary the junction diverges from the germline segment, which might be a read error. V is TRBV6-1 and J is TRBJ2-2; 7 positions match TRBD2. CDR3 length: 14 amino acids. Germline values: CDR1 MNHNS, CDR2 SASEGT. CDR3 amino acids: CASSESVNSGELFF. The CDR3 DNA reads TGTGCCAGCAGTGAATCAGTGAACAGCGGGGAGTTGTTTTTT.

Points on this clonotype: Sequence at one end of the junction differs from germline and may be a read error. The chain combines TRBV5-4 with TRBJ2-2, with 12 nucleotides matching TRBD2. The CDR3 is 19 amino acids. Germline V gene lookup returns CDR1 SGHNT and CDR2 YYREEE (reference sequence). CDR3 residues: CASSDPGLAGFANTGKLYF. The CDR3, as DNA: TGTGCCAGCAGTGATCCGGGACTAGCGGGTTTCGCGAACACCGGGAAGCTGTATTTT.

About this clonotype itself: Compared with germline, one end of the junction differs, possibly owing to a read error. J is TRBJ2-1 and V is TRBV28, with 9 bases identical to TRBD2. Germline values: CDR1 MDHEN, CDR2 SYDVKM. This CDR3 region has 18 residues. CDR3 nucleotide sequence: TGTACCAGCAGTTCCCCCTCGGGGGCGGGAGGGTTCTACAATGAGCTGTTCTTC. Its translation is CTSSSPSGAGGFYNELFF.

This chain links TRBV11-1 with TRBJ2-7; the D is unclear. The germline V and J ends were trimmed by 6 bases and 1 base, with 10 bases remaining between them. CDR1 and CDR2 from the germline V gene are SGHAT and FQDESV (reference sequence). The CDR3 extends over 13 amino acids. CDR3 residues: CASRSKRSYEQYF. The CDR3, as DNA: TGTGCCAGCAGGAGTAAACGATCCTACGAGCAGTACTTC.

On this clonotype: This may come from a read error, since a much larger clone is one base off. V gene TRBV28 combines with J gene TRBJ2-7; no clear D gene. Looked up from germline, CDR1 is MDHEN and CDR2 is SYDVKM. CDR3 length equals 14 residues. CDR3 in amino acids: CASRDSRPFGRRDF. As DNA, the CDR3 is TGTGCCAGCAGGGATTCTAGGCCTTTCGGACGTAGAGACTTC.

This chain links TRBV29-1 with TRBJ2-5, with 9 bases identical to TRBD1. Germline loops: CDR1 SQVTM, CDR2 ANQGSEA. The CDR3 runs to 11 residues. The CDR3 here is CVWGTGETQYF. As DNA, the CDR3 is TGCGTGTGGGGGACAGGGGAGACCCAGTACTTC.

This chain uses TRBV29-1 with TRBJ2-3; tentative D call: TRBD2 (6 bases). V lost 8 bases, J lost 6 bases, and 18 bases lay in between. Germline values: CDR1 SQVTM, CDR2 ANQGSEA. CDR3 length equals 13 residues. The CDR3: CSFRVTSRDTQYF. The CDR3 bases are TGCAGCTTCCGGGTAACTAGCAGGGATACGCAGTATTTT.

This clonotype was seen once. Germline is not matched at one junction end, which may reflect a read error. This chain connects TRBV29-1 to TRBJ1-1; 8 nucleotides match TRBD1. The CDR3 spans 15 residues. The germline gives CDR1 SQVTM, CDR2 ANQGSEA. CDR3 DNA: TGCAGCGTTCCAGGGGGCTGGAGGATGAACTCTGAAGCTTTCTTT. This translates into CSVPGGWRMNSEAFF.

For this clonotype: The final CDR3 position lacks the conserved phenylalanine or tryptophan, pointing to a likely read error. J is TRBJ2-7 and V is TRBV10-2; 7 bases are a match to TRBD1. The CDR3 spans 11 residues. Germline V gene sequence: CDR1 WSHSY, CDR2 SAAADI. CDR3 nucleotide sequence: TGCGCCACTGGGGACAGCTACAAGCAGTACATC. Its protein product is CATGDSYKQYI.

The V gene is TRBV9, the J gene TRBJ2-7; no clear D gene. CDR3 size: 15 residues. With 1 base removed from V and 7 bases from J, the gap between germline ends came to 18 bases. Germline loops: CDR1 SGDLS, CDR2 YYNGEE. DNA for the CDR3: TGTGCCAGCAGCGTACACTGGGCGCAAGTGGGGGAGCAGTACTTC. Amino acid sequence: CASSVHWAQVGEQYF.

To note about this clonotype: Its ends do not fully match the called genes, so a read error is possible. The chain joins TRBV4-2 to TRBJ1-1, with D perhaps TRBD1 (6 bases). The CDR3 runs to 16 residues. The germline V gene encodes CDR1 LGHNA and CDR2 YNFKEQ. The CDR3 sequence is CAISIFAQEGDTEAFF. The DNA of the CDR3 is TGTGCCATCAGCATATTTGCCCAAGAGGGGGACACTGAAGCTTTCTTT.

Points on this clonotype: One end of the junction varies from germline; a read error may be responsible. The V call is TRBV12-3 or TRBV12-4, the J call TRBJ2-1; 7 bases align to TRBD2. The CDR3 length is 13 residues. CDR3: CVSAGLVGPRGFF. For the CDR3, the DNA is TGTGTCAGCGCCGGACTAGTGGGCCCCAGAGGGTTCTTC.

Concerning this clonotype: The conserved closing phenylalanine or tryptophan is absent in this CDR3, likely reflecting a read error. The DNA is omitted, as the CDR3 cannot be located on it reliably, and the CDR3 follows TCRdb's listing. V usage is TRBV6-1 and J usage is TRBJ2-1. The germline V gene has CDR1 MNHNS and CDR2 SASEGT. The CDR3 region is 15 residues in length, termini included. CDR3 residues: CTSSEELAGLYEQLL.

The V and J genes are TRBV4-2 and TRBJ2-2; TRBD2 might be the D (5 bases). CDR1 LGHNA and CDR2 YNFKEQ come from the germline V gene. This CDR3 spans 16 amino acids. V dropped 3 bases and J dropped 8 bases, with 19 bases sitting between them. CDR3 amino acids: CASSHDPTGCKGELFF. In DNA, the CDR3 is TGTGCCAGCAGCCATGATCCAACGGGATGCAAGGGGGAGCTGTTTTTT.

As concerns this clonotype: The junction does not match germline at one end; this may be a read error. The J gene is TRBJ1-2, the V gene TRBV7-9, with TRBD1 matching over 7 bases. CDR1 and CDR2 from the germline V gene are SEHNR and FQNEAQ (reference sequence). The CDR3 has 17 residues. CDR3: CASSSRAQGGRNYGYIF. CDR3 nucleotides: TGTGCCAGCAGCTCCAGAGCCCAGGGGGGGCGCAACTATGGCTACATCTTC. The variable domain in full, completed from reference TRBV7-9 and TRBJ1-2, reads DTGVSQNPRHKITKRGQNVTFRCDPISEHNRLYWYRQTLGQGPEFLTYFQNEAQLEKSRLLSDRFSAERPKGSFSTLEIQRTEQGDSAMYLCASSSRAQGGRNYGYIFGSGTRLTVV.